Shown below are 10 T cell receptor beta chains from a single sample sequenced in a study of T cell repertoires in cytomegalovirus infection. In TCRdb, the reads were re-called with MiXCR into one record per CDR3 protein. The table includes approximately 400,000 distinct CDR3 sequences, about a third detected once. Sequenced sample: PBMCs. The receptors come from a human donor in good health (CMV status not recorded). Some clones in this sample may be carry-over from other donors' samples.

The V gene is TRBV7-9, the J gene TRBJ1-4; 9 bases agree with TRBD1. Germline V gene data show CDR1 as SEHNR and CDR2 as FQNEAQ (reference sequence). There are 14 residues in the CDR3. V was clipped by 5 bases and J by 8 bases; unmatched bases: 6. CDR3 sequence reads: CASSGQGRGEKLFF. The DNA for the CDR3 is TGTGCCAGCAGCGGACAGGGGCGGGGAGAAAAACTGTTTTTT.

The genes are TRBV7-8 and TRBJ2-5; TRBD1 agrees at 11 bases. The ends lost 9 bases at V and 4 bases at J; junction bases unmatched: 16. The CDR3 length is 17 residues. CDR1 is SGHVS and CDR2 is FQNEAQ in the germline V gene. The CDR3 DNA is TGTGCCAGGTGCTTAGTCGGGGGACAGGGGGTCGGAGAGACCCAGTACTTC. This translates into CARCLVGGQGVGETQYF. Full variable domain (outside the CDR3, taken from reference TRBV7-8 and TRBJ2-5): GAGVSQSPRYKVAKRGQDVALRCDPISGHVSLFWYQQALGQGPEFLTYFQNEAQLDKSGLPSDRFFAERPEGSVSTLKIQRTQQEDSAVYLCARCLVGGQGVGETQYFGPGTRLLVL.

In its sample, this clonotype was seen many times. The chain employs TRBV6-1 and TRBJ2-5; 13 nucleotides agree with TRBD2. This CDR3 contains 15 residues. Unmatched junction bases numbered 3, after V lost 3 bases and J lost 5 bases. CDR1 is MNHNS, CDR2 SASEGT, per germline. CDR3 sequence: CASSDGTSGVETQYF. For the CDR3, the DNA is TGTGCCAGCAGTGATGGGACTAGCGGGGTGGAGACCCAGTACTTC.

This clonotype was observed a handful of times. This sequence joins TRBV7-6 and TRBJ2-5, with a weak D call TRBD1 (5 bases). The CDR3 is made up of 14 amino acids. Trimming left V 1 base short and J 5 bases short, with 11 bases between. Per the germline V gene, CDR1 is SGHVS and CDR2 is FNYEAQ. Here the CDR3 DNA reads TGTGCCAGCAGCTTAGAGGTGGGGCGTGAGACCCAGTACTTC. This translates into CASSLEVGRETQYF. The full variable domain, its missing parts supplied by reference TRBV7-6 and TRBJ2-5, is GAGVSQSPRYKVTKRGQDVALRCDPISGHVSLYWYRQALGQGPEFLTYFNYEAQQDKSGLPNDRFSAERPEGSISTLTIQRTEQRDSAMYRCASSLEVGRETQYFGPGTRLLVL.

This chain joins TRBV12-3 or TRBV12-4 and TRBJ1-2; TRBD1 is a possible D gene (6 bases). This CDR3 has 14 amino acids. V was shortened by 7 bases and J by 7 bases, with 19 bases between the two germline ends. Here the CDR3 reads CASTRGGGAGGYTF. Written as DNA, the CDR3 is TGTGCCAGCACCCGGGGGGGCGGAGCCGGTGGCTACACCTTC.

V usage is TRBV28 and J usage is TRBJ1-2; D is possibly TRBD1 (6 bases). CDR1 is MDHEN and CDR2 is SYDVKM in the germline V gene. Trimming took off 6 bases at V and 8 bases at J, with 19 bases between the two ends. The CDR3 contains 14 residues. The CDR3 sequence is CASSATGTMRGYTF. For the CDR3, the DNA is TGTGCCAGCAGCGCGACCGGGACAATGCGGGGCTACACCTTC.

The chain couples TRBV2 to TRBJ1-5, with D possibly being TRBD1 (5 bases). Trimming stripped 6 bases from V and 4 bases from J, with 10 bases between. The CDR3 covers 13 residues. Germline CDR1 reads SNHLY; CDR2 reads FYNNEI. CDR3 loop: CASSQQENQPQHF. The CDR3 DNA sequence: TGTGCCAGCAGCCAACAGGAGAATCAGCCCCAGCATTTT.

The chain links TRBV2 to TRBJ2-3, with D uncertain. V lost 8 bases, J lost 2 bases, and 11 bases lay in between. CDR1 is SNHLY and CDR2 is FYNNEI in the germline V gene. The CDR3 contains 13 residues. CDR3 in DNA: TGTGCCAGCGACCCCGACCCCACAGATACGCAGTATTTT. Residues: CASDPDPTDTQYF.

The chain uses TRBV13 and TRBJ1-2; no definite D call. Germline CDR1 reads PRHDT; CDR2 reads FYEKMQ (reference sequence). Trimming took off 3 bases at V and 6 bases at J, with 14 bases between the two ends. The CDR3 totals 14 residues. The CDR3 loop is CASSLPDQIDGYTF. Written as DNA, the CDR3 is TGTGCCAGCAGCTTGCCCGATCAGATTGATGGCTACACCTTC.

This clonotype was seen a handful of times. This rearrangement joins TRBV6-8 to TRBJ2-2, with 12 bases identical to TRBD1. V was pared by 6 bases and J by 3 bases, with 20 bases of the junction left unmatched. The CDR3 runs 21 residues. Germline V gene sequence: CDR1 MNHGY, CDR2 SAAAGT. Here the CDR3 DNA reads TGTGCCAGCAGACTGGGACAGGGGGCACAGCGGGGGGTTCAAGACACCGGGGAGCTGTTTTTT. Its translation is CASRLGQGAQRGVQDTGELFF.